This T cell receptor (beta chain) was sequenced during a study of T cell repertoires in cytomegalovirus infection. Study results and limitations: The study identified carriers of CMV plus the relevant HLA from cumulative public TCR beta family frequency.

This clonotype has more than one count but fewer than ten. What it binds is unknown. In TCRdb, the reads were re-called with MiXCR into one record per CDR3 protein. The sample lists some 320,000 distinct CDR3 sequences; 25% to 30% were seen once. CDR3 length equals 18 residues. The V segment lost 0 bases and the J segment 0 bases; nucleotides outside the gene matches: 10. The sequence derives from a human donor in good health (CMV status not recorded). Some clones in this sample may be carry-over from other donors' samples. The starting material was cultured PBMCs, obtained from culture after CMV antigen stimulation. The genes are TRBV23-1 and TRBJ2-7; 8 bases line up with TRBD1. Being an ORF, TRBV23-1 has a function that is uncertain. The CDR3, as DNA: TGCGCCAGCAGTCAATCTCACCCGGGACAGGCCCTCTCCTACGAGCAGTACTTC. Translation gives CASSQSHPGQALSYEQYF.